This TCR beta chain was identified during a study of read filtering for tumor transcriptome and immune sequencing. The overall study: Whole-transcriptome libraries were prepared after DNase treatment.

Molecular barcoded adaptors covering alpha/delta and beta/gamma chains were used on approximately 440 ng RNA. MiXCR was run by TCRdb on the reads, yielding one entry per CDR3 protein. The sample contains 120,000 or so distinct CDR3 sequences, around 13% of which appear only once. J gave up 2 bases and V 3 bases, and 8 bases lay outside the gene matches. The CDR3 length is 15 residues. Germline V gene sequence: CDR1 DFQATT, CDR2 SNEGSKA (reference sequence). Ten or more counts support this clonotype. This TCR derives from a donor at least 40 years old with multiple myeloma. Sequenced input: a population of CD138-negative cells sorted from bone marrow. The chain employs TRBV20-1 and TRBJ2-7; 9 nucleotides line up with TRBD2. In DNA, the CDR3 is TGCAGTGCTAGGGGATCTAGCGGGACCACCTACGAGCAGTACTTC. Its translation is CSARGSSGTTYEQYF.